The rows below give T cell receptor beta chains drawn from one sample of a study of OX40 agonist ivuxolimab in advanced cancers. Clones were read by immunoSEQ multiplex PCR, and TCRdb kept only the in-frame ones, dropping some. In the table there are around 60,000 clones, 75% to 90% of which are singletons. Sequences were derived from CD4+ or CD8+ T cells sorted from blood, sampled in a trial of the OX40 agonist ivuxolimab. These receptors all stem from an adult with an advanced solid tumor such as melanoma, head and neck, liver or kidney cancer. Each CDR3 is given with its conserved first and last residue. D genes are given only for firm matches. A row's size may be missing; if present it is once, few, many or a size class.

V	J	size	length	D	CDR3	DNA
TRBV5-1	TRBJ1-1	.	13	.	CASSSRSNTEAFF	TGCGCCAGCAGCTCGAGGAGTAACACTGAAGCTTTCTTT
TRBV5-8	TRBJ2-5	.	17	.	CASSLGSGASSGETQYF	TGTGCCAGCAGCTTGGGGTCGGGGGCCTCGTCGGGGGAGACCCAGTACTTC
TRBV18	TRBJ1-1	.	13	.	CASSSVRDTEAFF	TGTGCCAGCTCATCCGTCAGGGACACTGAAGCTTTCTTT
TRBV6-1	TRBJ2-1	.	18	TRBD2	CASSDKSTGTSGRYEQFF	TGTGCCAGCAGTGACAAAAGTACCGGGACTAGCGGGAGGTATGAGCAGTTCTTC
TRBV20-1	TRBJ2-1	.	11	.	CSRAKGNEQFF	TGCAGTCGGGCGAAGGGCAATGAGCAGTTCTTC
TRBV6-1	TRBJ1-6	.	16	.	CASSEWGAFQNSPLHF	TGTGCCAGCAGTGAGTGGGGCGCTTTTCAGAATTCACCCCTCCACTTT
TRBV30	TRBJ2-1	once	11	TRBD1	CAWSGQAEQFF	TGTGCCTGGTCCGGACAGGCTGAGCAGTTCTTC
TRBV6-5	TRBJ1-2	.	11	.	CAGRGVGGYTF	TGTGCCGGAAGAGGGGTGGGCGGCTACACCTTC
TRBV2	TRBJ2-1	.	15	.	CASSPLATSYNEQFF	TGTGCCAGCAGCCCACTAGCTACGTCCTACAATGAGCAGTTCTTC
TRBV20-1	TRBJ1-1	.	11	.	CSAPYRTEAFF	TGCAGTGCTCCATACCGCACTGAAGCTTTCTTT
TRBV11-3	TRBJ1-1	.	14	.	CASSLRGGITEAFF	TGTGCCAGCAGCCTCCGGGGGGGAATCACTGAAGCTTTCTTT
TRBV18	TRBJ1-2	.	15	.	CASSPSGDSDYGYTF	TGTGCCAGCTCACCCTCTGGTGACAGCGACTATGGCTACACCTTC
TRBV6-5	TRBJ1-2	.	12	TRBD1	CASRRQGWGYTF	TGTGCCAGCAGACGACAGGGTTGGGGCTACACCTTC
TRBV7-2	TRBJ1-2	.	12	.	CASSLLLDGYTF	TGTGCCAGCAGCCTCCTCTTGGATGGCTACACCTTC
TRBV5-1	TRBJ2-7	once	14	.	CASSLDLNSYEQYF	TGCGCCAGCAGCTTGGATCTGAACTCCTACGAGCAGTACTTC
TRBV2	TRBJ2-7	.	14	.	CASSEEASSYEQYF	TGTGCCAGCAGTGAGGAGGCCAGCTCCTACGAGCAGTACTTC
TRBV5-1	TRBJ1-1	.	13	.	CASSPRVNTEAFF	TGCGCCAGCAGCCCAAGGGTGAACACTGAAGCTTTCTTT
TRBV5-4	TRBJ1-2	.	15	TRBD1	CASNTLETGTVGYTF	TGTGCCAGCAACACATTAGAGACAGGGACAGTTGGCTACACCTTC
TRBV5-1	TRBJ2-7	medium-sized	15	.	CASSLGAGEAYEQYF	TGCGCCAGCAGCTTGGGTGCAGGGGAGGCCTACGAGCAGTACTTC
TRBV7-9	TRBJ2-3	.	15	.	CASIKGRGNTDTQYF	TGTGCCAGCATCAAGGGTCGGGGGAACACAGATACGCAGTATTTT
TRBV5-1	TRBJ1-1	.	14	.	CASSWEGGNTEAFF	TGCGCCAGCAGCTGGGAGGGTGGGAACACTGAAGCTTTCTTT
TRBV7-2	TRBJ2-2	.	16	.	CASSLAQFANTGELFF	TGTGCCAGCAGCTTAGCCCAGTTCGCGAACACCGGGGAGCTGTTTTTT
TRBV19	TRBJ2-1	.	14	.	CASSIQGPYNEQFF	TGTGCCAGTAGTATACAGGGGCCCTACAATGAGCAGTTCTTC
TRBV4-3	TRBJ2-7	.	15	TRBD2	CASSQGLAGGDEQYF	TGCGCCAGCAGCCAAGGGCTAGCGGGGGGAGACGAGCAGTACTTC
TRBV18	TRBJ1-2	.	14	TRBD1	CASSPGTGTYGYTF	TGTGCCAGCTCACCTGGGACAGGAACCTATGGCTACACCTTC
TRBV18	TRBJ1-1	.	15	.	CASSPGQSMNTEAFF	TGTGCCAGCTCGCCTGGACAGTCGATGAACACTGAAGCTTTCTTT
TRBV19	TRBJ2-3	once	14	.	CASSVRGPPDTQYF	TGTGCCAGTAGTGTCCGGGGCCCACCTGATACGCAGTATTTT
TRBV20-1	TRBJ2-5	.	11	.	CSASIQETQYF	TGCAGTGCTAGTATCCAAGAGACCCAGTACTTC
TRBV30	TRBJ1-5	few	13	TRBD1	CAWKGAINQPQHF	TGTGCCTGGAAGGGGGCTATCAATCAGCCCCAGCATTTT
TRBV5-1	TRBJ1-5	.	13	.	CASSPEPNQPQHF	TGCGCCAGCAGCCCTGAACCAAATCAGCCCCAGCATTTT
TRBV14	TRBJ1-2	few	15	TRBD1	CASSQADRGPYGYTF	TGTGCCAGCAGCCAAGCCGACAGGGGGCCCTATGGCTACACCTTC
TRBV28	TRBJ2-5	.	12	.	CASSLALETQYF	TGTGCCAGCAGTTTGGCTCTAGAGACCCAGTACTTC
TRBV7-9	TRBJ2-5	.	12	TRBD2	CASSREGETQYF	TGTGCCAGCAGCAGGGAGGGAGAGACCCAGTACTTC
TRBV4-2	TRBJ1-5	.	15	TRBD1	CASSQERQGNQPQHF	TGTGCCAGCAGCCAAGAGCGACAGGGGAATCAGCCCCAGCATTTT
TRBV18	TRBJ2-3	.	15	.	CASSPTRGGSDTQYF	TGTGCCAGCTCACCGACGAGGGGGGGCTCCGATACGCAGTATTTT
TRBV6-5	TRBJ2-7	medium-sized	14	TRBD2	CASSYTAGVYEQYF	TGTGCCAGCAGTTACACCGCGGGGGTCTACGAGCAGTACTTC
TRBV4-1	TRBJ2-6	.	17	.	CASSQLGGTRGANVLTF	TGCGCCAGCAGCCAGCTAGGCGGGACCCGAGGGGCCAACGTCCTGACTTTC
TRBV5-6	TRBJ2-3	.	15	TRBD2	CASSLAGLSGDTQCF	TGTGCCAGCAGCTTAGCGGGGTTGTCGGGAGATACGCAGTGTTTT
TRBV5-1	TRBJ2-2	.	16	TRBD2	CASSLSTGGSTGELFF	TGCGCCAGCAGCTTGTCAACGGGAGGATCCACCGGGGAGCTGTTTTTT
TRBV6-4	TRBJ1-5	.	15	TRBD1	CASSTRDSLNQPQHF	TGTGCCAGCAGTACCCGGGACAGCCTCAATCAGCCCCAGCATTTT
TRBV28	TRBJ1-2	.	15	.	CASTLTEFNYGGYTF	TGTGCCAGCACCTTGACAGAATTCAACTATGGTGGCTACACCTTC
TRBV7-8	TRBJ2-1	few	14	.	CASSLVSVRNEQFF	TGTGCCAGCAGCTTAGTATCGGTTAGGAATGAGCAGTTCTTC
TRBV11-3	TRBJ2-7	.	13	.	CASSLSQGYEQYF	TGTGCCAGCAGCTTAAGCCAGGGCTACGAGCAGTACTTC
TRBV10-3	TRBJ2-7	.	14	TRBD1	CAISLDRAAYEQYF	TGTGCCATCAGCCTCGACAGGGCTGCCTACGAGCAGTACTTC
TRBV9	TRBJ2-1	.	14	TRBD1	CASSVVTGWNEQFF	TGTGCCAGCAGCGTAGTGACAGGGTGGAATGAGCAGTTCTTC
TRBV29-1	TRBJ1-4	once	16	.	CSVAGGPSSKNEKLFF	TGCAGCGTTGCCGGGGGGCCGTCATCAAAAAATGAAAAACTGTTTTTT
TRBV9	TRBJ1-3	.	14	.	CASSPQVAGNTIYF	TGTGCCAGCAGCCCCCAGGTAGCCGGAAACACCATATATTTT
TRBV27	TRBJ2-1	few	18	TRBD1	CASSLSGTGWDSYNEQFF	TGTGCCAGCAGTTTATCCGGGACAGGGTGGGACTCCTACAATGAGCAGTTCTTC
TRBV30	TRBJ2-7	.	13	.	CAWRGRRKGEQYF	TGTGCCTGGAGAGGGAGGAGAAAGGGCGAGCAGTACTTC
TRBV30	TRBJ1-2	.	13	.	CAWTEPGNYGYTF	TGTGCCTGGACCGAACCGGGGAACTATGGCTACACCTTC
TRBV7-6	TRBJ2-6	.	14	TRBD1	CASSSPGQGNVLTF	TGTGCCAGCAGCTCTCCGGGACAGGGCAACGTCCTGACTTTC
TRBV9	TRBJ2-6	.	18	TRBD1	CASSVGQGAVFGANVLTF	TGTGCCAGCAGCGTGGGACAGGGGGCGGTTTTTGGGGCCAACGTCCTGACTTTC
TRBV6-6	TRBJ1-4	.	14	.	CASSYWAESEKLFF	TGTGCCAGCAGTTACTGGGCAGAGAGTGAAAAACTGTTTTTT
TRBV6-1	TRBJ2-5	.	15	TRBD2	CASRRLAGGQETQYF	TGTGCCAGCAGAAGACTAGCGGGGGGGCAAGAGACCCAGTACTTC
TRBV10-3	TRBJ1-1	.	13	.	CAIREGRYTEAFF	TGTGCCATCAGAGAAGGGAGGTACACTGAAGCTTTCTTT